This T cell receptor (beta chain) appears in the sequencing data of a study of OX40 agonist ivuxolimab in advanced cancers. Overall study: From 23 to 79 years was the age range, with a mean of roughly 59 years, and around 84% were male.

J lost 4 bases, V lost 0 bases, and 3 bases had no gene match. CDR3 size: 15 residues. Germline V gene sequence: CDR1 LGHNA, CDR2 YNFKEQ. Produced via immunoSEQ multiplex PCR; TCRdb's table is partial and in-frame only. The table lists more than 65,000 clones, 70% to 90% of them singletons. Overall study results and limits: More expanded clones were found, on average, in CD8+ than in CD4+ T cells. Clonal expansion among partial responders at 0.1-3.0 mg/kg ranked near the lowest. By week 6 at 0.1 to 3.0 mg/kg, blood CD4+ and CD8+ T cells had expanded clonally.

As concerns this clone: Its antigen is not known.

The clonotype was recovered from an adult with an advanced solid tumor such as melanoma, head and neck, liver or kidney cancer. The source was CD4+ or CD8+ T cells sorted from blood, collected in a trial of the OX40 agonist ivuxolimab. The J gene is TRBJ2-1, the V gene TRBV4-2; 7 nucleotides agree with TRBD2. This chain's CDR3 is CASSQDRGVYNEQFF. CDR3 bases: TGTGCCAGCAGCCAAGACCGGGGGGTTTACAATGAGCAGTTCTTC.